The next 18 T cell receptor beta chains were all read from a single sample in a study of T cells in Graves' hyperthyroidism and ophthalmopathy. Researchers amplified the TCR beta CDR3 regions from RNA transcripts. A set of HTBI primers served as the primers for a first-round RT-PCR of the TCR CDR3. TCRdb processed the multiplex PCR reads anew with MiXCR; each CDR3 protein has one entry. The sample shows about 610,000 distinct CDR3 sequences, over 12% of them seen only once. Sequenced: blood. The receptor source for this set is a woman between 35 and 50 years old with Graves' ophthalmopathy.

This clonotype was recorded at least ten times. The V and J genes are TRBV24-1 and TRBJ2-5, with D uncertain. Per the germline V gene, CDR1 is KGHDR and CDR2 is SFDVKD. V was pared by 0 bases and J by 5 bases, with 3 bases between. CDR3 length: 12 amino acids. The CDR3 region has the DNA TGTGCCACCAGTGATTTGCATGAGACCCAGTACTTC. Translation: CATSDLHETQYF.

About this clonotype: A much larger clone lies a single base off, so this may be a read error. This chain connects TRBV28 to TRBJ1-1, with a possible D match to TRBD1 (5 bases). Trimming cost V 2 bases and J 6 bases, with 16 bases left between them. Germline CDR1 MDHEN, CDR2 SYDVKM. CDR3 length equals 15 residues. The CDR3 protein is CASSLPPLRGAEAFF. The CDR3 coding sequence is TGTGCCAGCAGTTTACCCCCCTTGAGGGGCGCTGAAGCTTTCTTT.

This clonotype was recorded at least ten times. The V gene is TRBV20-1, the J gene TRBJ1-2, with 8 bases aligning to TRBD1. V shed 7 bases and J 4 bases; nucleotides not matched to a gene: 5. CDR1 and CDR2 from the germline V gene are DFQATT and SNEGSKA (reference sequence). The CDR3 is 12 residues long. The CDR3 DNA sequence: TGCAGTGTCTCAGGGGGCGGCTATGGCTACACCTTC. It translates to CSVSGGGYGYTF.

J is TRBJ2-1 and V is TRBV7-6, with D unresolved. This CDR3 region has 15 residues. Between the trimmed V and J ends, which lost 5 bases and 0 bases, there was a span of 11 bases. Germline CDR1 SGHVS, CDR2 FNYEAQ. As DNA, the CDR3 is TGTGCCAGCAGCCGTAGCTTCGGCTCCTACAATGAGCAGTTCTTC. Encoded protein: CASSRSFGSYNEQFF.

This clonotype was found many times. The J gene is TRBJ1-1, the V gene TRBV12-3 or TRBV12-4; D not resolved. V was shortened by 3 bases and J by 5 bases, with 13 bases between the two germline ends. The length of the CDR3 is 14 residues. CDR3 amino acids: CASSLGVDGTEAFF. In DNA, the CDR3 is TGTGCCAGCAGTTTGGGTGTCGATGGGACTGAAGCTTTCTTT.

This clonotype was observed at least ten times. The chain recombines TRBV14 with TRBJ2-7; D is perhaps TRBD1 (6 bases). The CDR3 is 17 amino acids. V lost 4 bases, J lost 2 bases, and 21 bases lay in between. Germline V gene sequence: CDR1 SGHDN, CDR2 FVKESK. Here the CDR3 DNA reads TGTGCCAGCAGCCGAAGGGTCCCGGGACATATGACCTACGAGCAGTACTTC. This codes for CASSRRVPGHMTYEQYF.

In this sample, this clonotype turned up many times. The V gene is TRBV19, the J gene TRBJ2-6; D call uncertain. This CDR3 is built from 15 residues. Trimming took 5 bases from V and 0 from J, leaving 8 bases between them. Germline V lookup: CDR1 LNHDA, CDR2 SQIVND (reference sequence). CDR3 sequence: CASSRWVSGANVLTF. CDR3 DNA: TGTGCCAGTAGTCGGTGGGTCTCTGGGGCCAACGTCCTGACTTTC.

In its sample, this clonotype was seen many times. The chain has TRBV6-5 and TRBJ2-2, with 7 bases matching TRBD2. CDR1 is MNHEY and CDR2 is SVGAGI in the germline V gene. V lost 1 base to trimming and J lost 5 bases; unmatched junction nucleotides: 7. CDR3 length equals 16 residues. CDR3 DNA: TGTGCCAGCAGTTACTTGCTAGGGAGGGGAACCGGGGAGCTGTTTTTT. The encoded protein is CASSYLLGRGTGELFF.

The chain joins TRBV6-1 to TRBJ1-3, with D maybe TRBD1 (5 bases). This CDR3 has 15 residues. Germline-derived CDR1 and CDR2 are MNHNS and SASEGT. With 6 bases removed from V and 0 bases from J, the gap between germline ends came to 12 bases. The CDR3 DNA reads as TGTGCCAGCAGGTCCGGGACGGGCTCTGGAAACACCATATATTTT. Translated: CASRSGTGSGNTIYF.

This clonotype was counted ten times or more. The chain is built from TRBV11-2 and TRBJ2-7; no clear D. Germline V gene sequence: CDR1 SGHAT, CDR2 FQNNGV. The CDR3 sequence is 16 residues long. V was cut by 5 bases and J by 2 bases, with 19 bases left in between. The CDR3 DNA reads as TGTGCCAGCAGCAACTTACCCCAGGTGCCCGCCTACGAGCAGTACTTC. Encoded protein: CASSNLPQVPAYEQYF.

This clonotype was detected ten times or more. The V and J genes are TRBV25-1 and TRBJ1-6; D is uncertain. This CDR3 spans 13 amino acids. Germline loops: CDR1 MGHDK, CDR2 SYGVNS. V lost 4 bases and J 8 bases, leaving 9 bases between the germline ends. CDR3 sequence: CASSVQSDSPLHF. CDR3 DNA: TGTGCCAGCAGTGTTCAAAGCGATTCACCCCTCCACTTT.

This clonotype was seen at least ten times. The rearrangement joins TRBV28 to TRBJ2-5; TRBD1 matches at 8 bases. CDR1 is MDHEN and CDR2 is SYDVKM in the germline V gene. The CDR3 sequence is 14 residues long. With V trimmed by 5 bases and J by 4 bases, 6 bases remained unmatched. The CDR3 DNA sequence: TGTGCCAGCAGTCCCTGGACAGGGCGAGAGACCCAGTACTTC. Encoded protein: CASSPWTGRETQYF.

This clonotype was found many times. V usage is TRBV7-9 and J usage is TRBJ1-2; a weak D match, TRBD1 (5 bases). Germline V gene lookup returns CDR1 SEHNR and CDR2 FQNEAQ (reference sequence). CDR3 length: 14 residues. V shed 1 base and J shed 7 bases, with 13 bases lying between them. The CDR3 is CASSLGQKRSGYTF. CDR3 sequence (DNA): TGTGCCAGCAGCTTAGGACAGAAGAGGTCTGGCTACACCTTC.

This clonotype was recorded many times. This chain connects TRBV28 to TRBJ1-1; D unclear. Trimming stripped 8 bases from V and 3 bases from J, with 13 bases between. The length of the CDR3 is 13 residues. Germline CDR1 is MDHEN and CDR2 is SYDVKM. The CDR3 DNA follows: TGTGCCAGCGGACTTTCAGCAGACACTGAAGCTTTCTTT. It codes for CASGLSADTEAFF.

The CDR3 protein is CSARDTGGIKETQYF. The CDR3 DNA reads as TGCAGTGCCCGAGATACAGGTGGAATTAAAGAGACCCAGTACTTC. The V gene is TRBV20-1, the J gene TRBJ2-5, with a possible D match to TRBD1 (5 bases). The CDR3 is 15 amino acids. The germline V and J ends were trimmed by 6 bases and 3 bases, with 20 bases remaining between them. Germline-derived CDR1 and CDR2 are DFQATT and SNEGSKA (reference sequence).

This clonotype appeared many times. The V gene is TRBV18, the J gene TRBJ1-2, with TRBD1 as a possible D gene (5 bases). Trimming pared 6 bases from V and 8 bases from J, leaving 16 bases between. The CDR3 consists of 13 residues. Looked up from germline, CDR1 is KGHSH and CDR2 is LQKENI. The chain's CDR3 is CASSGEGRLGYTF. The CDR3 region has the DNA TGTGCCAGCTCGGGAGAGGGGCGTTTGGGCTACACCTTC. The full variable domain, its missing parts supplied by reference TRBV18 and TRBJ1-2, is NAGVMQNPRHLVRRRGQEARLRCSPMKGHSHVYWYRQLPEEGLKFMVYLQKENIIDESGMPKERFSAEFPKEGPSILRIQQVVRGDSAAYFCASSGEGRLGYTFGSGTRLTVV.

This clonotype appeared many times. The chain recombines TRBV19 with TRBJ1-1; TRBD1 is a possible D gene (5 bases). In germline, CDR1 is LNHDA, CDR2 SQIVND (reference sequence). V was clipped by 7 bases and J by 5 bases, with 14 bases between them. CDR3 length: 13 residues. As DNA, the CDR3 is TGTGCCAGTAAGAACCGGGGCGGAACTGAAGCTTTCTTT. Translation: CASKNRGGTEAFF.

V and J are TRBV6-2 or TRBV6-3 and TRBJ2-7, with TRBD2 matching 7 bases. The V and J ends lost 2 bases and 2 bases, in that order; junction bases with no gene match: 15. The CDR3 has 18 residues. Germline loops: CDR1 MNHEY, CDR2 SVGEGT. In DNA, the CDR3 is TGTGCCAGCAGTTACCCTACAGCGGGAACTCGGCTTACCTACGAGCAGTACTTC. It codes for CASSYPTAGTRLTYEQYF.